A single sample gave rise to the 23 T cell receptor beta chains below, sequenced in a study of T cell repertoires in cytomegalovirus infection. In TCRdb, the reads were re-called with MiXCR into one record per CDR3 protein. In the table there are a few hundred thousand distinct CDR3 sequences, around a sixth of which are singletons. Sequenced: PBMCs. These receptor sequences come from a human donor in good health (CMV status not recorded). Some clones in this sample may be carry-over from other donors' samples.

In its sample, this clonotype was seen many times. The chain links TRBV20-1 to TRBJ2-5; 9 bases fit TRBD2. CDR3 length: 16 residues. V lost 2 bases, J lost 2 bases, and 9 bases stayed unmatched. Looked up from germline, CDR1 is DFQATT and CDR2 is SNEGSKA (reference sequence). The CDR3 sequence: CSARRGGGASQETQYF. In nucleotides, the CDR3 is TGCAGTGCTAGAAGGGGCGGGGGGGCGTCTCAAGAGACCCAGTACTTC.

The CDR3 loop is CSAGSGGAKNIQYF. In DNA, the CDR3 is TGCAGTGCTGGCTCCGGGGGAGCCAAAAACATTCAGTACTTC. V gene TRBV20-1 combines with J gene TRBJ2-4; the D gene is possibly TRBD2 (6 bases). This CDR3 has 14 amino acids. Germline assignment: CDR1 DFQATT and CDR2 SNEGSKA (reference sequence). Trimming left V 5 bases short and J 0 bases short, with 11 bases between.

The V gene is TRBV5-1, the J gene TRBJ2-2; D is ambiguous. V lost 4 bases and J 2 bases, leaving 15 bases between the germline ends. Germline V gives CDR1 SGHRS, CDR2 YFSETQ. CDR3 length: 16 amino acids. CDR3: CASSPKSAGNTGELFF. The CDR3, as DNA: TGCGCCAGCAGCCCGAAGTCGGCCGGAAACACCGGGGAGCTGTTTTTT.

This clonotype was seen at least ten times. The rearrangement links TRBV7-2 to TRBJ1-1; D is unresolved. Trimming took off 3 bases at V and 8 bases at J, with 13 bases between the two ends. The CDR3 extends over 13 amino acids. Germline CDR1 SGHTA, CDR2 FQGNSA. CDR3 residues: CASSFSRAGEAFF. The CDR3 DNA sequence: TGTGCCAGCAGCTTCTCAAGGGCCGGGGAAGCTTTCTTT.

Concerning this clonotype itself: One end of the junction does not line up with germline, which may come from a read error. The chain joins TRBV7-9 to TRBJ2-2; D call uncertain. The CDR3 spans 15 residues. Germline CDR1 reads SEHNR; CDR2 reads FQNEAQ (reference sequence). The CDR3 is CASNLLARSTGELFF. DNA of the CDR3: TGTGCCAGCAACTTACTGGCCAGAAGCACCGGGGAGCTGTTTTTT. The full variable domain, its missing parts supplied by reference TRBV7-9 and TRBJ2-2, is DTGVSQNPRHKITKRGQNVTFRCDPISEHNRLYWYRQTLGQGPEFLTYFQNEAQLEKSRLLSDRFSAERPKGSFSTLEIQRTEQGDSAMYLCASNLLARSTGELFFGEGSRLTVL.

The rearrangement joins TRBV20-1 to TRBJ1-1; 7 bases map to TRBD1. The junction had 9 bases not matched to a gene; V was cut back by 5 bases and J by 0 bases. The length of the CDR3 is 15 residues. The germline CDR1 and CDR2 sequences are DFQATT and SNEGSKA (reference sequence). The CDR3 loop is CSARDSHLLNTEAFF. The CDR3, as DNA: TGCAGTGCTCGGGACAGTCACCTCCTGAACACTGAAGCTTTCTTT.

The table lists this clonotype with a few counts. This chain connects TRBV20-1 to TRBJ1-2; D remains unclear. Trimming shortened V by 3 bases and J by 3 bases, and 17 bases separated the two germline ends. Germline V gives CDR1 DFQATT, CDR2 SNEGSKA (reference sequence). The CDR3 totals 15 residues. The CDR3 nucleotides read TGCAGTGCTAGCTTAGCGGCCCAACTTGACTATGGCTACACCTTC. This sequence encodes CSASLAAQLDYGYTF.

The V gene is TRBV29-1, the J gene TRBJ1-2, with a tentative D call TRBD1 (5 bases). The CDR3 spans 12 residues. Trimming stripped 4 bases from V and 2 bases from J, with 8 bases between. Germline lookup yields CDR1 SQVTM and CDR2 ANQGSEA. The CDR3 region is CSVAGTNYGYTF. The CDR3 nucleotides are TGCAGCGTTGCCGGGACCAACTATGGCTACACCTTC.

At least ten counts were recorded for this clonotype. The J gene is TRBJ2-1, the V gene TRBV7-9, with 10 bases matching TRBD2. V lost 5 bases to trimming and J lost 1 base; unmatched junction nucleotides: 5. CDR1 and CDR2 (germline): SEHNR, FQNEAQ (reference sequence). This CDR3 has 16 amino acids. The CDR3 bases are TGTGCCAGCAGCACCACTAGCGGGGTATCCTACAATGAGCAGTTCTTC. This gives the protein CASSTTSGVSYNEQFF.

This clonotype came up many times. The chain recombines TRBV7-2 with TRBJ2-3, with D perhaps matching TRBD2 (7 bases). CDR1 and CDR2 from the germline V gene are SGHTA and FQGNSA. The ends were cut back, 4 bases at V and 0 bases at J, with 14 bases in the middle. The CDR3 spans 16 residues. The CDR3 region is CASSSRAGASTDTQYF. The CDR3 nucleotides are TGTGCCAGCAGCTCCCGGGCGGGGGCTAGCACAGATACGCAGTATTTT.

In this sample, this clonotype turned up a few times. The genes are TRBV5-1 and TRBJ1-1; D is uncertain. The germline V gene has CDR1 SGHRS and CDR2 YFSETQ. V was cut by 4 bases and J by 5 bases, with 15 bases left in between. The CDR3 is made up of 14 amino acids. The CDR3 DNA reads TGCGCCAGCAGCAGGTCTTCTGGGGAGACTGAAGCTTTCTTT. This translates into CASSRSSGETEAFF.

This clonotype was recorded at least ten times. The chain links TRBV6-5 to TRBJ2-7, with D tentatively TRBD2 (6 bases). The ends were cut back, 0 bases at V and 3 bases at J, with 12 bases in the middle. Germline-derived CDR1 and CDR2 are MNHEY and SVGAGI. The CDR3 is 15 residues long. CDR3 sequence: CASSYSGGTSYEQYF. The DNA for the CDR3 is TGTGCCAGCAGTTACTCGGGGGGAACGAGCTACGAGCAGTACTTC.

This clonotype was seen many times. This sequence joins TRBV6-5 and TRBJ1-6; D unclear. CDR3 length: 16 residues. CDR1 and CDR2 from the germline V gene are MNHEY and SVGAGI. Trimming cost V 5 bases and J 8 bases, with 19 bases left between them. Here the CDR3 DNA reads TGTGCCAGCAGTCTCAACCCCAGCCGTCCGGATTCACCCCTCCACTTT. Its protein product is CASSLNPSRPDSPLHF.

This clonotype was observed a handful of times. This rearrangement joins TRBV29-1 to TRBJ2-5; 7 positions agree with TRBD1. The CDR3 length is 15 residues. Unmatched junction bases numbered 8, after V lost 2 bases and J lost 2 bases. Germline values: CDR1 SQVTM, CDR2 ANQGSEA. The CDR3 loop reads CSVETRDSSQETQYF. The CDR3 nucleotides are TGCAGCGTTGAAACCAGGGACAGCTCACAAGAGACCCAGTACTTC.

This clonotype was observed a handful of times. The rearrangement joins TRBV7-9 to TRBJ2-1; 10 bases line up with TRBD1. CDR3 length: 15 amino acids. Germline V gene lookup returns CDR1 SEHNR and CDR2 FQNEAQ (reference sequence). The trim removed 4 bases at V and 7 bases at J, leaving 7 bases unmatched. The DNA for the CDR3 is TGTGCCAGCAGCTCCCGGGACAGGGGAATGAATGAGCAGTTCTTC. Amino acids: CASSSRDRGMNEQFF. Combining the CDR3 with reference TRBV7-9 and TRBJ2-1 gives the whole variable domain DTGVSQNPRHKITKRGQNVTFRCDPISEHNRLYWYRQTLGQGPEFLTYFQNEAQLEKSRLLSDRFSAERPKGSFSTLEIQRTEQGDSAMYLCASSSRDRGMNEQFFGPGTRLTVL.

The gene calls are TRBV28 and TRBJ2-7; TRBD1 aligns across 7 bases. CDR1 is MDHEN and CDR2 is SYDVKM in the germline V gene. The CDR3 loop spans 15 amino acids. After removal of 3 bases from V and 2 bases from J, the junction contained 7 bases not matched to a gene. In nucleotides, the CDR3 is TGTGCCAGCAGTTTCCAGACAGGGATCCCCTACGAGCAGTACTTC. This codes for CASSFQTGIPYEQYF.

This sequence joins TRBV20-1 and TRBJ2-7; TRBD1 might be the D (5 bases). The V gene lost 4 bases and the J gene lost 3 bases, with 16 bases spanning the gap. CDR3 length: 14 residues. Germline V gene lookup returns CDR1 DFQATT and CDR2 SNEGSKA (reference sequence). This chain's CDR3 is CSAIDSRSLYEQYF. For the CDR3, the DNA is TGCAGTGCTATCGACAGCCGCTCCCTCTACGAGCAGTACTTC.

This clonotype came up many times. The V call is TRBV27, the J call TRBJ1-5, with a tentative D call TRBD1 (6 bases). V lost 7 bases and J 2 bases, leaving 12 bases between the germline ends. The CDR3 covers 14 residues. Germline CDR1 is MNHEY and CDR2 is SMNVEV (reference sequence). CDR3 sequence: CASKGGWGNQPQHF. In DNA, the CDR3 is TGTGCCAGCAAGGGGGGCTGGGGCAATCAGCCCCAGCATTTT.

A few counts support this clonotype. The chain uses TRBV28 and TRBJ1-4, with 7 positions matching TRBD1. This CDR3 has 15 residues. Trimming cost V 7 bases and J 5 bases; bases outside gene matches: 10. Germline loops: CDR1 MDHEN, CDR2 SYDVKM. CDR3 sequence reads: CASNSPGTENEKLFF. CDR3 in DNA: TGTGCCAGCAACTCTCCCGGGACAGAGAATGAAAAACTGTTTTTT.

This clonotype was counted at least ten times. The chain is built from TRBV7-9 and TRBJ1-1; possibly TRBD1 for D (5 bases). Germline values: CDR1 SEHNR, CDR2 FQNEAQ (reference sequence). V was pared by 5 bases and J by 4 bases, with 20 bases between. This CDR3 has 16 amino acids. This CDR3 reads CASSRDIGQGGTEAFF. For the CDR3, the DNA is TGTGCCAGCAGCCGCGACATAGGGCAGGGAGGCACTGAAGCTTTCTTT.

Only a few counts were recorded for this clonotype. The V and J genes are TRBV14 and TRBJ2-1; no firm D call. Per germline, CDR1 SGHDN and CDR2 FVKESK. V was trimmed by 2 bases and J by 5 bases, leaving 4 bases between them. The CDR3 extends over 12 amino acids. The CDR3 sequence: CASSQWHNEQFF. In nucleotides, the CDR3 is TGTGCCAGCAGCCAATGGCACAATGAGCAGTTCTTC.

This rearrangement joins TRBV19 to TRBJ1-1, with TRBD1 matching over 11 bases. CDR1 and CDR2 (germline): LNHDA, SQIVND (reference sequence). The CDR3 has 15 residues. With 9 bases clipped from V and 1 base from J, the junction kept 7 bases outside the gene matches. CDR3 amino acids: CASLGTGGSNTEAFF. CDR3 nucleotide sequence: TGTGCCAGCCTGGGGACAGGGGGTTCGAACACTGAAGCTTTCTTT.

This clonotype was observed a handful of times. This sequence joins TRBV24-1 and TRBJ2-2; 8 bases agree with TRBD1. The germline CDR1 and CDR2 sequences are KGHDR and SFDVKD. V was pared by 5 bases and J by 7 bases, with 8 bases of the junction left unmatched. CDR3 length: 15 residues. In nucleotides, the CDR3 is TGTGCCACCAGTGGATGGACAGGGCGGGGCGGGGAGCTGTTTTTT. The encoded protein is CATSGWTGRGGELFF.